The next 19 T cell receptor beta chains were all read from a single sample in a study of cytomegalovirus exposure and HLA in healthy donors. PCR employed 60 Vbeta and 13 Jbeta primers. Clones were read by immunoSEQ multiplex PCR, and TCRdb kept only the in-frame ones, dropping some. The sample contains approximately 180,000 clones, approximately 12% of which appear only once. Material for sequencing was PBMCs. These receptors originate from a man aged 50 to 60 in good health and CMV-seropositive.

This clone has only a few counts. The rearrangement joins TRBV4-2 to TRBJ1-3, with D uncertain. V lost 1 base to trimming and J lost 0 bases, with 10 bases between them. This CDR3 spans 16 amino acids. The germline CDR1 and CDR2 sequences are LGHNA and YNFKEQ. The CDR3 sequence: CASSQGSKDSGNTIYF. CDR3 nucleotides: TGTGCCAGCAGCCAAGGTAGTAAAGACTCTGGAAACACCATATATTTT.

The chain combines TRBV14 with TRBJ2-7; D is perhaps TRBD1 (5 bases). Trimming shortened V by 4 bases and J by 2 bases, and 9 bases separated the two germline ends. The CDR3 length is 13 residues. Germline V gene sequence: CDR1 SGHDN, CDR2 FVKESK. The CDR3 DNA sequence: TGTGCCAGCAGCCCAACAGGTGCCTACGAGCAGTACTTC. It is translated as CASSPTGAYEQYF.

The chain joins TRBV2 to TRBJ1-1; D ambiguous. The CDR3 has 14 amino acids. CDR1 and CDR2 from the germline V gene are SNHLY and FYNNEI. Deletions cut 4 bases from V and 4 bases from J, with 13 bases between. The CDR3 region is CASSVEEAGTEAFF. The CDR3 DNA follows: TGTGCCAGCAGTGTTGAAGAGGCTGGCACTGAAGCTTTCTTT. Using reference TRBV2 and TRBJ1-1 for the parts outside the CDR3, the full variable domain is EPEVTQTPSHQVTQMGQEVILRCVPISNHLYFYWYRQILGQKVEFLVSFYNNEISEKSEIFDDQFSVERPDGSNFTLKIRSTKLEDSAMYFCASSVEEAGTEAFFGQGTRLTVV.

Only a few counts were recorded for this clone. J is TRBJ2-6 and V is TRBV5-1, with 7 nucleotides matching TRBD1. Losses at the gene ends were 3 bases for V and 3 bases for J; bases not matched to a gene: 6. Per germline, CDR1 SGHRS and CDR2 YFSETQ. The CDR3 is 16 residues long. The DNA of the CDR3 is TGCGCCAGCAGCTCAGTAGGGGGCGGTGGGGCCAACGTCCTGACTTTC. Translated: CASSSVGGGGANVLTF. The entire variable domain, with the rest obtained from reference TRBV5-1 and TRBJ2-6, is as follows: KAGVTQTPRYLIKTRGQQVTLSCSPISGHRSVSWYQQTPGQGLQFLFEYFSETQRNKGNFPGRFSGRQFSNSRSEMNVSTLELGDSALYLCASSSVGGGGANVLTFGAGSRLTVL.

This clone occurred a few times. The chain carries TRBV18 and TRBJ1-2, with D perhaps TRBD1 (5 bases). This CDR3 is 13 amino acids long. Trimming removed 1 base from V and 8 bases from J, with 11 bases in between. Germline V CDR1 and CDR2: KGHSH, LQKENI. DNA of the CDR3: TGTGCCAGCTCACCACGAGGAGGGGAAGGCTACACCTTC. This sequence encodes CASSPRGGEGYTF.

This clone was counted many times. The chain joins TRBV6-4 to TRBJ2-7; maybe TRBD2 (5 bases). The CDR3 length is 17 residues. CDR1 is MRHNA and CDR2 is SNTAGT in the germline V gene. V was clipped by 0 bases and J by 6 bases, with 21 bases between them. Here the CDR3 reads CASSDSLDAGQACEQYF. CDR3 DNA sequence: TGTGCCAGCAGTGACTCCCTAGATGCGGGTCAGGCCTGCGAGCAGTACTTC.

This clone has more than one count but fewer than ten. The chain carries TRBV4-1 and TRBJ2-2; D may be TRBD1 (5 bases). The CDR3 loop spans 15 amino acids. Germline V gene sequence: CDR1 MGHRA, CDR2 YSYEKL. Trimming removed 0 bases from V and 1 base from J, with 6 bases in between. The CDR3: CASSQDRVNTGELFF. The CDR3 DNA sequence: TGCGCCAGCAGCCAAGACAGGGTGAACACCGGGGAGCTGTTTTTT.

J is TRBJ1-5 and V is TRBV19; 8 bases are shared with TRBD1. CDR1 LNHDA and CDR2 SQIVND come from the germline V gene (reference sequence). Trimming took 2 bases from V and 2 from J; bases not matched to a gene: 2. This CDR3 contains 15 residues. CDR3 nucleotides: TGTGCCAGTAGTATACAGGGGGCGCGCAATCAGCCCCAGCATTTT. This encodes CASSIQGARNQPQHF.

This chain uses TRBV7-2 with TRBJ2-3; 8 bases map to TRBD2. Germline V CDR1 and CDR2: SGHTA, FQGNSA. V shed 5 bases and J 4 bases; nucleotides not matched to a gene: 5. CDR3 length equals 14 residues. The CDR3 loop is CASSERGPPDTQYF. Written as DNA, the CDR3 is TGTGCCAGCAGCGAGCGGGGGCCGCCAGATACGCAGTATTTT.

The DNA for the CDR3 is TGTGCCTGGAGTATAGGACAGGGTGTTACACCCCTCCACTTT. Its translation is CAWSIGQGVTPLHF. The chain is built from TRBV30 and TRBJ1-6; 8 nucleotides agree with TRBD1. This CDR3 contains 14 residues. Germline CDR1 and CDR2: GTSNPN and SVGIG (reference sequence). With V trimmed by 2 bases and J by 11 bases, 8 bases remained unmatched.

The chain has TRBV5-4 and TRBJ2-7; TRBD1 matches at 10 bases. With V trimmed by 0 bases and J by 6 bases, 6 bases remained unmatched. CDR1 is SGHNT and CDR2 is YYREEE in the germline V gene (reference sequence). The CDR3 length is 15 residues. The CDR3 nucleotides are TGTGCCAGCAGCTTGGACCGGGACAGGGGTCGCGAGCAGTACTTC. This translates into CASSLDRDRGREQYF.

There are a few counts of this clone. Here the CDR3 reads CASSSGGSYEQYF. The CDR3 DNA sequence: TGTGCCAGCAGCTCGGGTGGGAGCTACGAGCAGTACTTC. This chain connects TRBV11-3 to TRBJ2-7; a possible D gene is TRBD2 (5 bases). Germline lookup yields CDR1 SGHNT and CDR2 YENEEA. The V end lost 4 bases, the J end lost 3 bases, and 10 bases lay between the germline ends. The CDR3 sequence is 13 residues long.

The chain recombines TRBV10-1 with TRBJ2-7, with D unresolved. CDR3 length: 13 residues. Germline lookup yields CDR1 WNHNN and CDR2 SYGVQD (reference sequence). V was clipped by 5 bases and J by 7 bases, with 15 bases between them. In DNA form, the CDR3 reads TGCGCCAGCAGTCCTTCGAACCCCGAGGAGCAGTACGTC. Protein: CASSPSNPEEQYV.

In its sample, this clone was seen a few times. This sequence joins TRBV19 and TRBJ1-6; TRBD1 is a possible D gene (5 bases). V dropped 6 bases and J dropped 7 bases, with 7 bases sitting between them. CDR1 and CDR2 (germline): LNHDA, SQIVND (reference sequence). The CDR3 extends over 12 amino acids. The CDR3 region is CASRTVNSPLHF. The CDR3 bases are TGTGCCAGTAGGACAGTGAATTCACCCCTCCACTTT.

This clone appeared a few times. The germline gene is not matched at one end of the junction; a read error may be the cause. The chain links TRBV7-6 to TRBJ2-2; no reliable D call. Germline-derived CDR1 and CDR2 are SGHVS and FNYEAQ. There are 14 residues in the CDR3. The CDR3 spells CASSVIQNAGELFF. The DNA of the CDR3 is TGTGCCAGCAGCGTAATTCAGAACGCCGGGGAGCTGTTTTTT.

Only a few counts were recorded for this clone. The genes are TRBV6-5 and TRBJ1-2; no clear D. Trimming took off 0 bases at V and 7 bases at J, with 12 bases between the two ends. Germline CDR1 MNHEY, CDR2 SVGAGI. The CDR3 length is 14 residues. The CDR3 here is CASSYSRSSGGYTF. CDR3 sequence (DNA): TGTGCCAGCAGTTACTCTAGGAGCTCGGGTGGCTACACCTTC.

J is TRBJ1-1 and V is TRBV9; D not certain. V was trimmed by 0 bases and J by 4 bases, leaving 10 bases between them. This CDR3 spans 14 amino acids. Germline V gene lookup returns CDR1 SGDLS and CDR2 YYNGEE. Written as DNA, the CDR3 is TGTGCCAGCAGCGTAGGTGGATGGAGCACTGAAGCTTTCTTT. Its protein is CASSVGGWSTEAFF.

This clone has a handful of counts. The chain couples TRBV7-5 to TRBJ1-4. TRBV7-5 is an annotated pseudogene. This CDR3 contains 11 residues. CDR3 sequence: CARSSATGLFF. CDR3 nucleotides: TGTGCCAGAAGCTCCGCCACCGGTCTGTTTTTT.

This chain uses TRBV4-1 with TRBJ2-3; 12 nucleotides agree with TRBD2. The CDR3 is 16 residues long. V shed 1 base, J shed 1 base, and the junction held 0 bases outside the gene matches. In germline, CDR1 is MGHRA, CDR2 YSYEKL. The CDR3: CASSQGTSGGTDTQYF. As DNA, the CDR3 is TGCGCCAGCAGCCAAGGGACTAGCGGGGGCACAGATACGCAGTATTTT.